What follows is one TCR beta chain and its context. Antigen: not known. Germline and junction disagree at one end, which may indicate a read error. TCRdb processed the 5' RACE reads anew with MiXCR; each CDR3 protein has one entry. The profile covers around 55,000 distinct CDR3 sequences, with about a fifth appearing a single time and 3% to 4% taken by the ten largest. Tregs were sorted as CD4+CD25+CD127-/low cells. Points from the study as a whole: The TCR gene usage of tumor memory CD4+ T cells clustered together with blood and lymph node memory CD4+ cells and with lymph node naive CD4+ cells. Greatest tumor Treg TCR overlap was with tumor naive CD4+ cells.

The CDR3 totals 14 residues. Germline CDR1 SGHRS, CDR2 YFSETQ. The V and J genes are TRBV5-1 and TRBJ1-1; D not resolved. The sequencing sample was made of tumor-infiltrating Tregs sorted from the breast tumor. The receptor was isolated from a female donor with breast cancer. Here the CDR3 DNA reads TGCGCCAGCGGCTTGGATTCCTTGAACACTGAAGCTTTCTTT. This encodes CASGLDSLNTEAFF.